Listed below are T cell receptor beta chains from one sample, sequenced in a study of shared clonotypes between healthy human individuals. Produced via immunoSEQ multiplex PCR; TCRdb's table is partial and in-frame only. The sample lists 2 million to 2.5 million clones; roughly 93% were seen once. The sequencing input was naive CD4+ T cells from PBMCs. Source of these receptors: a man aged 18 to 30 in good health. Some clones in this sample may be carry-over from other donors' samples. The CDR3 runs from the conserved cysteine through the conserved F or W. A D gene is named only where the DNA matches it firmly. Only some rows state a clone size, as once, few, many or a class for expanded clones.

>10|once|TRBJ2-3|TRBV7-9|-
TGTGCCAGCGCTGAGGATACGCAGTATTTT
CASAEDTQYF
>15|-|TRBJ2-1|TRBV11-3|TRBD1
TGTGCCAGCAGCTCTCCGGGACAGGGGGGCAATGAGCAGTTCTTC
CASSSPGQGGNEQFF
>13|-|TRBJ1-4|TRBV7-2|-
TGTGCCAGCAGCTTCGAGGCCTGGGAAAAACTGTTTTTT
CASSFEAWEKLFF
>14|-|TRBJ2-2|TRBV19|TRBD2
TGTGCCAGTAGGACTAGCCCGAACACCGGGGAGCTGTTTTTT
CASRTSPNTGELFF
>19|-|TRBJ1-2|TRBV1|-
TGCACCAGCAGCCAAGACGGTCAACGGAGACAGGGGCAGGACTATGGCTACACCTTC
CTSSQDGQRRQGQDYGYTF
>11|-|TRBJ2-7|TRBV6-5|-
TGTGCCAGCAAGGTGGGCTACGAGCAGTACTTC
CASKVGYEQYF
>15|once|TRBJ2-2|TRBV5-1|-
TGCGCCAGCAGCTGGGGGACTTGGAACACCGGGGAGCTGTTTTTT
CASSWGTWNTGELFF
>17|-|TRBJ2-7|TRBV19|TRBD1
TGTGCCAGTAGTATGGGACAGGGGGCGGGTGACTCCTACGAGCAGTACTTC
CASSMGQGAGDSYEQYF
>13|-|TRBJ2-3|TRBV9|-
TGTGCCAGCAGCCCCGATGACTTGTATACGCAGTATTTT
CASSPDDLYTQYF
>11|-|TRBJ2-7|TRBV18|-
TGTGCCAGCTCACCGCAATACGAGCAGTACTTC
CASSPQYEQYF
>19|-|TRBJ2-4|TRBV7-7|TRBD1
TGTGCCAGCAGTTTCTCAGACAGGGGGCCTCCATTAGCCAAAAACATTCAGTACTTC
CASSFSDRGPPLAKNIQYF
>14|-|TRBJ2-1|TRBV11-2|-
TGTGCCAGCAGCCCGAGGGGGGCTCATAATGAGCAGTTCTTC
CASSPRGAHNEQFF